These 22 T cell receptor beta chains were sequenced from one sample in a study of blood T cell repertoires in COVID-19. Data came from immunoSEQ multiplex PCR; TCRdb stores just in-frame clones and leaves some out. The table shows fewer than 400,000 clones, with around nine tenths occurring only once. The sample comprised peripheral blood. Receptors originate from a human donor in a cohort sampled during active COVID-19.

The chain is built from TRBV7-3 and TRBJ2-2, with TRBD2 as a possible D gene (6 bases). Germline assignment: CDR1 SGHTA and CDR2 FQGTGA. CDR3 length equals 15 residues. The V end lost 2 bases, the J end lost 1 base, and 8 bases lay between the germline ends. The CDR3 sequence is CASSLHGGNTGELFF. The CDR3 coding sequence is TGTGCCAGCAGCTTACACGGGGGGAACACCGGGGAGCTGTTTTTT.

The V and J genes are TRBV5-1 and TRBJ2-2; tentative D call: TRBD1 (5 bases). The germline V and J ends were trimmed by 1 base and 2 bases, with 9 bases remaining between them. Per germline, CDR1 SGHRS and CDR2 YFSETQ. This CDR3 has 15 residues. The DNA of the CDR3 is TGCGCCAGCAGCTTGCTACAGGATAACACCGGGGAGCTGTTTTTT. Its protein product is CASSLLQDNTGELFF.

The chain carries TRBV4-2 and TRBJ2-3; D possibly corresponds to TRBD2 (5 bases). Germline V gene lookup returns CDR1 LGHNA and CDR2 YNFKEQ. Trimming pared 3 bases from V and 0 bases from J, leaving 19 bases between. This CDR3 is built from 18 residues. This CDR3 is CASSHRKGPSGSTDTQYF. In nucleotides, the CDR3 is TGTGCCAGCAGCCACCGTAAAGGACCCAGCGGCAGCACAGATACGCAGTATTTT.

This clone has a single count. The rearrangement links TRBV4-1 to TRBJ2-5; the match to TRBD2 covers 14 bases. CDR3 length: 16 amino acids. Germline assignment: CDR1 MGHRA and CDR2 YSYEKL. V dropped 0 bases and J dropped 11; count of bases not matched to a gene: 8. The CDR3: CASSQDLTSGRVSQYF. For the CDR3, the DNA is TGCGCCAGCAGCCAAGACCTGACTAGCGGGAGGGTCTCTCAGTACTTC.

This chain joins TRBV2 and TRBJ1-1; TRBD1 matches at 7 bases. Unmatched junction bases numbered 6, after V lost 7 bases and J lost 1 base. The CDR3 totals 14 residues. Germline CDR1 reads SNHLY; CDR2 reads FYNNEI. The CDR3 loop reads CASTQDRANTEAFF. DNA of the CDR3: TGTGCCAGCACCCAAGACAGGGCGAACACTGAAGCTTTCTTT.

This chain joins TRBV27 and TRBJ1-1, with 9 bases aligning to TRBD1. The V gene's germline CDR1 is MNHEY and CDR2 SMNVEV (reference sequence). The CDR3 runs to 14 residues. J was trimmed by 3 bases and V by 5 bases; bases with no gene match: 4. The CDR3 nucleotides read TGTGCCAGCAGTGGGACAGGGAGGCACACTGAAGCTTTCTTT. Translated: CASSGTGRHTEAFF.

The V and J genes are TRBV4-1 and TRBJ2-4; possible D gene TRBD1, 6 bases. The CDR3 totals 15 residues. The V gene's germline CDR1 is MGHRA and CDR2 YSYEKL. Trimming cost V 0 bases and J 8 bases, with 14 bases left between them. CDR3 region: CASSQDFRGGYIQYF. The DNA for the CDR3 is TGCGCCAGCAGCCAAGACTTCAGGGGCGGATACATTCAGTACTTC.

J is TRBJ2-5 and V is TRBV28, with no clear D. The CDR3 is 13 residues long. Germline V lookup: CDR1 MDHEN, CDR2 SYDVKM. Trimming stripped 5 bases from V and 7 bases from J, with 14 bases between. CDR3 in amino acids: CASSPPWRPTQYF. Here the CDR3 DNA reads TGTGCCAGCAGTCCACCTTGGAGACCGACCCAGTACTTC.

The chain is built from TRBV19 and TRBJ1-4; D ambiguous. V gave up 2 bases and J gave up 0 bases, with 13 bases separating them. The CDR3 is 17 residues long. The germline V gene encodes CDR1 LNHDA and CDR2 SQIVND (reference sequence). The CDR3 sequence: CASSITPGGSTNEKLFF. As DNA, the CDR3 is TGTGCCAGTAGTATAACCCCCGGAGGATCAACTAATGAAAAACTGTTTTTT.

The chain combines TRBV9 with TRBJ2-6, with 11 bases aligning to TRBD2. The CDR3 consists of 20 residues. Trimming at V came to 3 bases and at J to 0 bases, leaving 11 bases not matched to a gene. Germline V gene lookup returns CDR1 SGDLS and CDR2 YYNGEE. CDR3 coding DNA: TGTGCCAGCAGCGGGAAAACACTAGCGGGGGCCCTCTCTGGGGCCAACGTCCTGACTTTC. This encodes CASSGKTLAGALSGANVLTF.

The chain combines TRBV5-5 with TRBJ2-5; 8 bases fit TRBD1. CDR3 length: 15 residues. Germline-derived CDR1 and CDR2 are SGHKS and YYEKEE (reference sequence). Trimming cost V 4 bases and J 2 bases; bases outside gene matches: 7. In DNA form, the CDR3 reads TGTGCCAGCAGCCATGGGGACAGGTGGCAAGAGACCCAGTACTTC. Translating gives CASSHGDRWQETQYF.

The rearrangement uses TRBV28 and TRBJ2-7, with 8 bases lining up with TRBD1. The trim removed 4 bases at V and 4 bases at J, leaving 12 bases unmatched. Germline CDR1 is MDHEN and CDR2 is SYDVKM. The CDR3 consists of 16 residues. The CDR3 here is CASSSPDRASPYEQYF. The CDR3 DNA sequence: TGTGCCAGCAGTTCCCCGGACAGGGCCTCTCCATACGAGCAGTACTTC.

The chain has TRBV28 and TRBJ2-7; TRBD2 agrees at 12 bases. Germline trimming cut 1 base from V and 2 bases from J; bases unmatched to any gene: 12. CDR1 and CDR2 (germline): MDHEN, SYDVKM. This CDR3 is 19 amino acids long. The CDR3 loop reads CASSLSYLLGLAGPYEQYF. The CDR3, as DNA: TGTGCCAGCAGTTTATCCTACCTCCTCGGACTAGCGGGACCCTACGAGCAGTACTTC. The whole variable domain, remainder taken from reference TRBV28 and TRBJ2-7, is DVKVTQSSRYLVKRTGEKVFLECVQDMDHENMFWYRQDPGLGLRLIYFSYDVKMKEKGDIPEGYSVSREKKERFSLILESASTNQTSMYLCASSLSYLLGLAGPYEQYFGPGTRLTVT.

The rearrangement uses TRBV3-1 (or the pseudogene TRBV3-2) and TRBJ2-2, with unresolved D. The V end was cut by 4 bases, the J end by 7 bases, with 16 bases between. Looked up from germline, CDR1 is LGHDT and CDR2 is YNNKEL (reference sequence). The length of the CDR3 is 15 residues. In DNA form, the CDR3 reads TGTGCCAGCAGCCCCGTGTCTCCTCTTAACGGGGAGCTGTTTTTT. Protein sequence: CASSPVSPLNGELFF.

This clone was recorded only once. V usage is TRBV3-1 (or the pseudogene TRBV3-2) and J usage is TRBJ2-2; 7 bases align to TRBD1. This CDR3 spans 17 amino acids. J gave up 0 bases and V 2 bases, and 6 bases lay outside the gene matches. CDR1 and CDR2 (germline): LGHDT, YNNKEL (reference sequence). In DNA, the CDR3 is TGTGCCAGCAGCCAACCGGACAGGCACGCGAACACCGGGGAGCTGTTTTTT. Translation: CASSQPDRHANTGELFF.

The chain combines TRBV3-1 (or the pseudogene TRBV3-2) with TRBJ2-1; D gene unclear. V lost 3 bases to trimming and J lost 10 bases, with 16 bases between them. CDR1 is LGHDT, CDR2 YNNKEL, per germline (reference sequence). The CDR3 extends over 14 amino acids. The DNA of the CDR3 is TGTGCCAGCAGCCATCCCCCCAGGTTCGGCGAGCAGTTCTTC. Translation: CASSHPPRFGEQFF.

The rearrangement joins TRBV7-3 to TRBJ1-1, with a possible D match to TRBD1 (5 bases). CDR3 length equals 12 residues. V lost 2 bases to trimming and J lost 8 bases, with 9 bases between them. Germline V gene sequence: CDR1 SGHTA, CDR2 FQGTGA. CDR3: CASSLGGGEAFF. CDR3 in DNA: TGTGCCAGCAGCTTAGGGGGAGGGGAAGCTTTCTTT.

This sequence joins TRBV12-3 or TRBV12-4 and TRBJ1-2, with 7 bases that match TRBD1. The junction had 5 bases not matched to a gene; V was cut back by 5 bases and J by 5 bases. This CDR3 has 13 residues. The CDR3 loop reads CASSPGQLYGYTF. The CDR3 bases are TGTGCCAGCAGTCCGGGACAGCTGTATGGCTACACCTTC.

The V and J genes are TRBV5-1 and TRBJ2-7; TRBD2 is a possible D gene (5 bases). From germline, CDR1 is SGHRS and CDR2 YFSETQ. V was shortened by 2 bases and J by 4 bases, with 22 bases between the two germline ends. The CDR3 is 17 amino acids. The CDR3 DNA follows: TGCGCCAGCAGCTTTTCGGCGCAGCAGCAGAGGACTTACGAGCAGTACTTC. It specifies CASSFSAQQQRTYEQYF. Based on the CDR3 plus reference TRBV5-1 and TRBJ2-7, the full variable domain is KAGVTQTPRYLIKTRGQQVTLSCSPISGHRSVSWYQQTPGQGLQFLFEYFSETQRNKGNFPGRFSGRQFSNSRSEMNVSTLELGDSALYLCASSFSAQQQRTYEQYFGPGTRLTVT.

V is TRBV5-4 and J is TRBJ2-3, with 9 bases aligning to TRBD2. The germline CDR1 and CDR2 sequences are SGHNT and YYREEE (reference sequence). Trimming at V came to 0 bases and at J to 2 bases, leaving 4 bases not matched to a gene. The CDR3 length is 16 residues. CDR3 loop: CASSLVAGGDTDTQYF. CDR3 bases: TGTGCCAGCAGCTTGGTGGCGGGGGGGGACACAGATACGCAGTATTTT.

J is TRBJ2-3 and V is TRBV30; 10 positions match TRBD2. CDR3 length: 17 amino acids. The germline gives CDR1 GTSNPN, CDR2 SVGIG (reference sequence). Losses at the gene ends were 2 bases for V and 2 bases for J; bases not matched to a gene: 10. DNA for the CDR3: TGTGCCTGGAGTCTCGCCCTAGCGGGAGCCTTCACAGATACGCAGTATTTT. Translated, it gives CAWSLALAGAFTDTQYF.

V is TRBV29-1 and J is TRBJ1-4; maybe TRBD1 (6 bases). Deletions cut 6 bases from V and 3 bases from J, with 14 bases between. Germline V gene data show CDR1 as SQVTM and CDR2 as ANQGSEA. The CDR3 has 14 residues. This CDR3 is CSVAEGGPNEKLFF. In DNA form, the CDR3 reads TGCAGCGTCGCCGAGGGGGGGCCTAATGAAAAACTGTTTTTT. Drawing the rest from reference TRBV29-1 and TRBJ1-4, the complete variable domain is SAVISQKPSRDICQRGTSLTIQCQVDSQVTMMFWYRQQPGQSLTLIATANQGSEATYESGFVIDKFPISRPNLTFSTLTVSNMSPEDSSIYLCSVAEGGPNEKLFFGSGTQLSVL.